The clone carrying this T cell receptor (beta chain) was detected only a few times. Time point indicated: newly diagnosed GD, antithyroid drugs for less than 3 months. Construction of the TCR library relied on RNA isolated from PBMCs. These data belong to a study of regulatory T cells in long-lasting Graves disease. This CDR3 comprises 14 residues. J was trimmed by 13 bases and V by 2 bases; bases with no gene match: 8. Germline-derived CDR1 and CDR2 are LGHDT and YNNKEL (reference sequence). Researchers made TCR beta libraries by using iRepertoire HTBI primers and running Arm-PCR on CDR3 regions. From the multiplex PCR reads, TCRdb called clonotypes with MiXCR, one entry per CDR3 protein. The sample contains roughly 320,000 distinct CDR3 sequences, roughly a sixth of which appear only once. These same data were also listed under a study on T cells in Graves' hyperthyroidism and ophthalmopathy.

Sequencing was performed on peripheral blood mononuclear cells (PBMCs), taken at new diagnosis, from a patient treated with antithyroid drugs. The receptor was derived from a man in his forties with Graves disease. The J gene is TRBJ1-6, the V gene TRBV3-1, with 7 bases aligning to TRBD1. The CDR3 nucleotides are TGTGCCAGCAGCCAATTAACAGGGGAAGCGCCCCTCCACTTT. Translating it yields CASSQLTGEAPLHF. The variable domain in full, with the rest retrieved from reference TRBV3-1 and TRBJ1-6, is DTAVSQTPKYLVTQMGNDKSIKCEQNLGHDTMYWYKQDSKKFLKIMFSYNNKELIINETVPNRFSPKSPDKAHLNLHINSLELGDSAVYFCASSQLTGEAPLHFGNGTRLTVT.